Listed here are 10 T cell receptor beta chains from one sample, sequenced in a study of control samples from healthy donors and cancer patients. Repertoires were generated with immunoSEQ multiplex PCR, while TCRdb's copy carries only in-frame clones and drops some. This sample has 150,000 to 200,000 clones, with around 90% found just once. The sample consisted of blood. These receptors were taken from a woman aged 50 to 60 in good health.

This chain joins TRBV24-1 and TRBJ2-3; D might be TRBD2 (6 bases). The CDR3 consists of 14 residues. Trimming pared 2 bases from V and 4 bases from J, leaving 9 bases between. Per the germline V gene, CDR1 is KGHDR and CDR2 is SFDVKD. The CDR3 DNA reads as TGTGCCACCAGTGATTACGGGAGCGCAGATACGCAGTATTTT. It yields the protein CATSDYGSADTQYF.

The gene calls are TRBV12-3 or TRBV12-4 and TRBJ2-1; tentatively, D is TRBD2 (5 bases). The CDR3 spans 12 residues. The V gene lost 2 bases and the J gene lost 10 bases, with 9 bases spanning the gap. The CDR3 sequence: CASSLRESEQFF. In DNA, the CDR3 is TGTGCCAGCAGTTTAAGGGAGTCCGAGCAGTTCTTC.

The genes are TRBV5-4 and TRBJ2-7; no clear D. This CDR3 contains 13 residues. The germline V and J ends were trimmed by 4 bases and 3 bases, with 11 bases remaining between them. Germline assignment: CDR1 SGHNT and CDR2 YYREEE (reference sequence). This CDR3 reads CASSPRTDYEQYF. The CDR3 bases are TGTGCCAGCAGCCCCCGGACGGACTACGAGCAGTACTTC. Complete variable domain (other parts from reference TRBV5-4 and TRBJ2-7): ETGVTQSPTHLIKTRGQQVTLRCSSQSGHNTVSWYQQALGQGPQFIFQYYREEENGRGNFPPRFSGLQFPNYSSELNVNALELDDSALYLCASSPRTDYEQYFGPGTRLTVT.

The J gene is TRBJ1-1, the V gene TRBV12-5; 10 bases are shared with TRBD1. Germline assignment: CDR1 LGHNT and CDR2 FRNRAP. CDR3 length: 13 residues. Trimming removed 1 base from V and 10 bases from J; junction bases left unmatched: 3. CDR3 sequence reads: CASGLGDRGAAFF. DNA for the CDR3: TGTGCTAGTGGTTTGGGGGACAGGGGAGCAGCTTTCTTT.

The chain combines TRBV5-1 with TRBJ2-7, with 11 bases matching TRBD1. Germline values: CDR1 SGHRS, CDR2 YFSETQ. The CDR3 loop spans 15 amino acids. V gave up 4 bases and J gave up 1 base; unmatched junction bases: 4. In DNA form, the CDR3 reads TGCGCCAGCAGCGGGACAGGGGGTCCATCCTACGAGCAGTACTTC. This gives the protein CASSGTGGPSYEQYF.

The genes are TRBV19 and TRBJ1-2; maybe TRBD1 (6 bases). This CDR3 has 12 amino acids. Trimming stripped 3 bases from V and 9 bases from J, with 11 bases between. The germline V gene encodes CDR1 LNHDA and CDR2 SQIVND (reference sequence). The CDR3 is CASSIPGGSYTF. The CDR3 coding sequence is TGTGCCAGTAGTATTCCCGGGGGCAGCTACACCTTC.

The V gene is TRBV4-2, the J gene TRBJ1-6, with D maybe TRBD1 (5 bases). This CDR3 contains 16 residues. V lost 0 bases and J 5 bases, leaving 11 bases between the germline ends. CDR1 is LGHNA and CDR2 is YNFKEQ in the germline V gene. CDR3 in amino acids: CASSQDRRRDNSPLHF. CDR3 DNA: TGTGCCAGCAGCCAAGATCGGCGCAGGGATAATTCACCCCTCCACTTT.

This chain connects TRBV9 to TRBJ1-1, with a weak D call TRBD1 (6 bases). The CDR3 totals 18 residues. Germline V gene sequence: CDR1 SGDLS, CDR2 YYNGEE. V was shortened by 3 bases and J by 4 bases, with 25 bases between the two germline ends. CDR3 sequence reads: CASSGPLTGFSYSTEAFF. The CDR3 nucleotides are TGTGCCAGCAGCGGACCCCTCACAGGGTTCTCTTATAGCACTGAAGCTTTCTTT.

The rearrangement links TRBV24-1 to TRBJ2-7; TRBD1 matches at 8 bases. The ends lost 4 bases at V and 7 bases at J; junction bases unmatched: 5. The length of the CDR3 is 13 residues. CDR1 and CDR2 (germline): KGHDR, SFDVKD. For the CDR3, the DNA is TGTGCCACCAGTGAAAGGACAGGGAGGGAGCAGTACTTC. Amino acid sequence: CATSERTGREQYF.

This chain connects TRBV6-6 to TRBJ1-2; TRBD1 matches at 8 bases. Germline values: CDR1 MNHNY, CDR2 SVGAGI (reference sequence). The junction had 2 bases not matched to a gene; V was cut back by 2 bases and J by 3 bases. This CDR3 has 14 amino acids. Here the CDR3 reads CASSYTGGDYGYTF. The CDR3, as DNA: TGTGCCAGCAGTTACACAGGGGGGGACTATGGCTACACCTTC.